The T cell receptor (beta chain) described here comes from a study of T cells after somatic rescue of genetic block. Measured with immunoSEQ multiplex PCR; TCRdb has only the in-frame clones, and not every one. Of around 70,000 clones detected, about nine tenths appear once; the ten largest clones hold 2.9%. The CDR3 runs 19 residues. V lost 4 bases and J lost 0; bases outside the gene matches: 13. Per germline, CDR1 ENHRY and CDR2 SYGVKD. The chain carries TRBV10-3 and TRBJ1-3, with 9 bases matching TRBD1. Sequencing input: peripheral blood mononuclear cells (PBMCs). The TCR originated in a man aged 35 to 55. CDR3 in amino acids: CAISVRDRVNPGSGNTIYF. CDR3 nucleotides: TGTGCCATCAGTGTTAGGGACAGGGTGAATCCGGGCTCTGGAAACACCATATATTTT.